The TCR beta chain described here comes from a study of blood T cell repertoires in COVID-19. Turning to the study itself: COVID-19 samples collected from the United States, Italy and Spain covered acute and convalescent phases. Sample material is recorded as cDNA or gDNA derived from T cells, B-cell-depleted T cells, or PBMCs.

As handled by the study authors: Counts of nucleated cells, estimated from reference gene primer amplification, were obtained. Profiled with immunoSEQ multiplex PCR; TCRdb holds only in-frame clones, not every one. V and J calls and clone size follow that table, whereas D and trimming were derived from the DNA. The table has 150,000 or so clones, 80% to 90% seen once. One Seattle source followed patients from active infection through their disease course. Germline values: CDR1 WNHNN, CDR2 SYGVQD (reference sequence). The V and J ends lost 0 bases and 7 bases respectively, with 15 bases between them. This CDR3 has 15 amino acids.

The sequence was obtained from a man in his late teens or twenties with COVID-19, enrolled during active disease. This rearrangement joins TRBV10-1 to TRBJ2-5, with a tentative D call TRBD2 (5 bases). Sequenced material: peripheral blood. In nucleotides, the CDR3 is TGCGCCAGCAGTGAGTCGGCGGGCGCTGGGGTGACCCAGTACTTC. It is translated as CASSESAGAGVTQYF.